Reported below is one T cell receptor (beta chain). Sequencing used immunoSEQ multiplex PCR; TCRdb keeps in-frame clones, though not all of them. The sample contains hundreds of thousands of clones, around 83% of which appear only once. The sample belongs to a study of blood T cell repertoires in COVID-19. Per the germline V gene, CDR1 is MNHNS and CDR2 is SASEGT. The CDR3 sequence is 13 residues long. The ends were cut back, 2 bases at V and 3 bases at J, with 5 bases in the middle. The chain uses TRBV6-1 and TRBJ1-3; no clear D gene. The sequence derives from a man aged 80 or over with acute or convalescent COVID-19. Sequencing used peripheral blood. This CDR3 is CASSERVGNTIYF. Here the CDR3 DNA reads TGTGCCAGCAGTGAACGGGTTGGAAACACCATATATTTT.